This TCR beta chain came from a study of T cells in narcolepsy. As for the study in general: Enrolled donors included narcolepsy type 1 or type 2 patients and healthy controls.

In the case of this clone: Antigen: not known.

Findings and caveats of the study: Blood of same and different patients, but not healthy controls, reportedly held recurring autoreactive clonotypes.

The junction had 6 bases not matched to a gene; V was cut back by 1 base and J by 5 bases. The CDR3 runs 17 residues. CDR1 is SGHVS and CDR2 is FNYEAQ in the germline V gene. Generated by immunoSEQ multiplex PCR, the TCRdb table keeps only in-frame clones and is missing some. The table has more than 30,000 clones, about 76% seen once. V and J are TRBV7-6 and TRBJ2-2, with TRBD2 matching 11 bases. This TCR was recovered from a human donor with narcolepsy. Sequenced input: CD45RA- memory CD4+ T cells from PBMCs. The CDR3 bases are TGTGCCAGCAGCTTAGTCGGGCTAGCGGGAGGAACCGGGGAGCTGTTTTTT. It yields the protein CASSLVGLAGGTGELFF.